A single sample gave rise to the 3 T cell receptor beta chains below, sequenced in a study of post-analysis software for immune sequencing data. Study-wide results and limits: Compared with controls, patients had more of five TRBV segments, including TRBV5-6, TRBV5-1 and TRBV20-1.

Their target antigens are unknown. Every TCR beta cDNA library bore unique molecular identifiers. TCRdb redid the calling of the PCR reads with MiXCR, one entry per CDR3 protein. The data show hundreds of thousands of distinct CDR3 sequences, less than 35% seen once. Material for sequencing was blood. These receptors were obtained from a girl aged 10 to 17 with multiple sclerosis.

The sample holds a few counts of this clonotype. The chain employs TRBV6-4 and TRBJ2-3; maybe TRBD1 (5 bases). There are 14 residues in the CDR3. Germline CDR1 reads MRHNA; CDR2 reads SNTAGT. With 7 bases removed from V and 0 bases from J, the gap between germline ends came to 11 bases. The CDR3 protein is CASKRTLSTDTQYF. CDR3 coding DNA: TGTGCCAGCAAAAGGACACTGAGCACAGATACGCAGTATTTT.

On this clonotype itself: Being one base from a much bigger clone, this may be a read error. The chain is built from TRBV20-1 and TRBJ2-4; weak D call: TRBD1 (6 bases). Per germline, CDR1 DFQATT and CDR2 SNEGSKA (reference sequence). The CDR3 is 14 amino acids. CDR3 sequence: CSARETGAKNSQYF. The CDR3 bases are TGCAGTGCTAGAGAGACAGGAGCCAAAAACAGTCAGTACTTC.

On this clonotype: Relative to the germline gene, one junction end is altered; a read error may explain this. This CDR3 reads CASGERTGNTEAFF. The CDR3 DNA sequence: TGTGCCAGCGGTGAACGGACAGGAAACACTGAAGCTTTCTTT. The chain carries TRBV2 and TRBJ1-1, with 7 bases matching TRBD1. This CDR3 is built from 14 residues. Germline V lookup: CDR1 SNHLY, CDR2 FYNNEI.